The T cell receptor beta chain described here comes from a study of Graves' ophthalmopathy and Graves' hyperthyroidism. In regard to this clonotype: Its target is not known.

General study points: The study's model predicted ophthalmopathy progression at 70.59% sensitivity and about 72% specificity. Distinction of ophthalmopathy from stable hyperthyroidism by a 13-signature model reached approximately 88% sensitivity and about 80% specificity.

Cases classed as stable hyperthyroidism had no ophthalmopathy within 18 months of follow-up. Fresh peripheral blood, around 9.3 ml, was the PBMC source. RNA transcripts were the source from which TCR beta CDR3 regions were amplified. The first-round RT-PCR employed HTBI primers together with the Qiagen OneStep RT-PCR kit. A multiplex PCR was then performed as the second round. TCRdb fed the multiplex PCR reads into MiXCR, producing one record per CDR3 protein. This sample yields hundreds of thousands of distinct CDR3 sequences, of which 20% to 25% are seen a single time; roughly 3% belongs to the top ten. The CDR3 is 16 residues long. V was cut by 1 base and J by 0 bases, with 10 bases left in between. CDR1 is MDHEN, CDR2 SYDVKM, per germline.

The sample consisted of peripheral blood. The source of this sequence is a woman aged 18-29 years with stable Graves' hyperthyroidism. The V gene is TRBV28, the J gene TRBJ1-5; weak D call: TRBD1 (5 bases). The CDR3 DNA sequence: TGTGCCAGCAGTTTATCGGTTGGGGCTAGCAATCAGCCCCAGCATTTT. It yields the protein CASSLSVGASNQPQHF. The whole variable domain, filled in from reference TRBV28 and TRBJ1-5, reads DVKVTQSSRYLVKRTGEKVFLECVQDMDHENMFWYRQDPGLGLRLIYFSYDVKMKEKGDIPEGYSVSREKKERFSLILESASTNQTSMYLCASSLSVGASNQPQHFGDGTRLSIL.